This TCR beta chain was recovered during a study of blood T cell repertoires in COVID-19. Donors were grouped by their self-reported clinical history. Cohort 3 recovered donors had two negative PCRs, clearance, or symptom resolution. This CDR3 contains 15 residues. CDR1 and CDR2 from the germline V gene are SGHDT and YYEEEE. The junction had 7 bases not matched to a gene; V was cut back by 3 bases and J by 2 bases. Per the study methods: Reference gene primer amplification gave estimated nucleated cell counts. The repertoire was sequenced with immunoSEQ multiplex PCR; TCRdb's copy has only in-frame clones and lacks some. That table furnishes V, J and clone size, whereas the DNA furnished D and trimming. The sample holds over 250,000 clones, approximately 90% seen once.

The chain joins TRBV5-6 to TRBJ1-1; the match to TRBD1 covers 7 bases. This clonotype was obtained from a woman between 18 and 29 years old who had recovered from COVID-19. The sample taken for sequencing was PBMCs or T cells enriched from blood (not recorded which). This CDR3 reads CASSWMTGINTEAFF. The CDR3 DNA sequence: TGTGCCAGCAGCTGGATGACAGGGATAAACACTGAAGCTTTCTTT.